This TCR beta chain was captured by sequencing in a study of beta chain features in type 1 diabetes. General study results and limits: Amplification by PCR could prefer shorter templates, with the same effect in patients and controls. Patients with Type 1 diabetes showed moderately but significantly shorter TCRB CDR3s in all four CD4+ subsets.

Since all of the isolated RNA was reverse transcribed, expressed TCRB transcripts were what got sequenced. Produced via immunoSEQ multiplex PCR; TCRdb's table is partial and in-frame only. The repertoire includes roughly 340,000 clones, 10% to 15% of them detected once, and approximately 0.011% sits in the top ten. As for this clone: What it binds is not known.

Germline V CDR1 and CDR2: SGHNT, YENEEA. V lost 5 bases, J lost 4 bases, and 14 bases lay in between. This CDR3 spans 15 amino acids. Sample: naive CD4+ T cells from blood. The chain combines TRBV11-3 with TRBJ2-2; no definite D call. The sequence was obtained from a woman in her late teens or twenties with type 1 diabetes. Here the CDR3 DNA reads TGTGCCAGCAGCCTTAATAGTCTCGGCACCGGGGAGCTGTTTTTT. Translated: CASSLNSLGTGELFF. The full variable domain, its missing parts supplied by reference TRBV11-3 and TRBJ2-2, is EAGVVQSPRYKIIEKKQPVAFWCNPISGHNTLYWYLQNLGQGPELLIRYENEEAVDDSQLPKDRFSAERLKGVDSTLKIQPAELGDSAVYLCASSLNSLGTGELFFGEGSRLTVL.